This is a list of T cell receptor beta chains from one sample in a study of blood T cells in healthy people across ages. One entry per CDR3 protein, called by TCRdb with MiXCR from the 5' RACE reads. The sample contains about 690,000 distinct CDR3 sequences, around two fifths of which appear only once. The sequencing sample was made of blood. These receptors were obtained from a man at least 80 years old in good health. Each CDR3 is given with its conserved first and last residue.

TRBV5-1,TRBJ2-5,CASNAVFQETQYF
TRBV29-1,TRBJ2-3,CSVVGLAESTDTQYF
TRBV7-8,TRBJ2-5,CASSVAGTGEETQYF
TRBV10-3,TRBJ2-5,CAIRPTGEETQYF
TRBV6-2/TRBV6-3,TRBJ2-4,CASSPVSNIQYF
TRBV3-1,TRBJ2-3,CASSHTSRGLGLHTDTQYF
TRBV20-1,TRBJ2-5,CSARTSGSPQETQYF
TRBV28,TRBJ2-1,CASSTPRRGEQFF
TRBV25-1,TRBJ2-3,CAGSFSTSTDTQYF
TRBV2,TRBJ2-6,CASSYHGSTGANVLTF
TRBV20-1,TRBJ1-4,CSARPGIRANEKLFF
TRBV15,TRBJ2-5,CATSRGHSEKGETQYF
TRBV6-2/TRBV6-3,NA,CASSYSPINYEQYF
TRBV4-3,TRBJ2-2,CASSQAERNTGELFF
TRBV29-1,TRBJ2-5,CSVAVGQETQYF
TRBV12-3/TRBV12-4,TRBJ2-3,CASSQTSGISSTDTQYF
TRBV6-2/TRBV6-3,TRBJ2-2,CASSARRGTAGELFF